This T cell receptor beta chain derives from a study of OX40 agonist ivuxolimab in advanced cancers. Looking at the study overall: The study gave patients intravenous ivuxolimab at 0.01 to 10 mg/kg every 2 weeks. Antecedent anti-PD-1, anti-PD-L1 or anti-CTLA-4 therapy was permissible, with over 35% having received some.

The V and J ends lost 0 bases and 5 bases respectively, with 11 bases between them. Germline assignment: CDR1 SGDLS and CDR2 YYNGEE. This CDR3 region has 15 residues. If patients had autoimmune disease history or systemic immunosuppression, they were excluded. The data were produced by immunoSEQ multiplex PCR, yet TCRdb's version contains in-frame clones alone and is incomplete. Seen here are around 66,000 clones, around 90% observed once, and the top ten hold around 2.2%. Sequenced material: CD4+ or CD8+ T cells sorted from blood, taken in a trial of the OX40 agonist ivuxolimab. The TCR was taken from an adult with an advanced solid tumor such as melanoma, head and neck, liver or kidney cancer. This chain uses TRBV9 with TRBJ2-2; D may be TRBD2 (6 bases). The CDR3 DNA reads as TGTGCCAGCAGCGTAGTGGCAGGGAGGACCGGGGAGCTGTTTTTT. Its translation is CASSVVAGRTGELFF.